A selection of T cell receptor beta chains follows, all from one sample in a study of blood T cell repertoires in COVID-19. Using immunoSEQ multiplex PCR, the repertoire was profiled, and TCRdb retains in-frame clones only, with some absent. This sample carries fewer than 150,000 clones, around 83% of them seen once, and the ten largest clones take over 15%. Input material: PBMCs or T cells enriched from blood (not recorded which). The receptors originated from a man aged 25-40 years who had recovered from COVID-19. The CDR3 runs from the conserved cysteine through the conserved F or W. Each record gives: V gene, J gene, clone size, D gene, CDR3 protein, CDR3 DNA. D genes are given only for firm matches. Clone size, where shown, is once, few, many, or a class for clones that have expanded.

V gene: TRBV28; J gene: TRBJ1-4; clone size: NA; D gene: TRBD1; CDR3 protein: CASSPRQGSNEKLFF; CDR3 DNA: TGTGCCAGCAGTCCCAGACAGGGGTCTAATGAAAAACTGTTTTTT
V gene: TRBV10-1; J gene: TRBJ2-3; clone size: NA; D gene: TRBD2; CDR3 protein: CASRGVAGDSTDTQYF; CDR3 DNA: TGCGCCAGCCGCGGGGTTGCGGGAGATAGCACAGATACGCAGTATTTT
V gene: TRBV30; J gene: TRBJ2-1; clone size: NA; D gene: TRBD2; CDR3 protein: CAWSERTSGANNEQFF; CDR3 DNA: TGTGCCTGGAGTGAACGGACTAGCGGGGCTAACAATGAGCAGTTCTTC
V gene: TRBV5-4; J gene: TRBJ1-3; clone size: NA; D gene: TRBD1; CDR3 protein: CASSTRTGTGNTIYF; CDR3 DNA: TGTGCCAGCAGCACCCGGACAGGGACGGGAAACACCATATATTTT
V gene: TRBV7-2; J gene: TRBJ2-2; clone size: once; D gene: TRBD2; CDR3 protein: CASSPRGLVIAGELFF; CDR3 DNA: TGTGCCAGCAGCCCAAGAGGACTAGTGATCGCCGGGGAGCTGTTTTTT
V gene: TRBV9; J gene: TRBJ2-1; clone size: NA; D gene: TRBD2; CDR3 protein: CASSLRAGGRDEQFF; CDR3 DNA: TGTGCCAGCAGCCTAAGAGCGGGAGGGAGGGATGAGCAGTTCTTC
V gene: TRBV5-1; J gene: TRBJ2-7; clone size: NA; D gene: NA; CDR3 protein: CASSLTSTYEQYF; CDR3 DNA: TGCGCCAGCAGCTTGACGAGTACCTACGAGCAGTACTTC
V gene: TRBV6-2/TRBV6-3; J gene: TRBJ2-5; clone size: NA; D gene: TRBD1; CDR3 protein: CASSYALLTGALKETQYF; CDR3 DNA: TGTGCCAGCAGTTACGCCCTCCTGACAGGGGCGCTTAAAGAGACCCAGTACTTC
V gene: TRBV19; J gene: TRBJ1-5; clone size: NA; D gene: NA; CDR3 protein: CASSIRDTNQPQHF; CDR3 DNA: TGTGCCAGTAGTATCCGGGACACAAATCAGCCCCAGCATTTT
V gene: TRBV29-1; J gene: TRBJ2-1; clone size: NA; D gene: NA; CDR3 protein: CSVAVGGRYNEQFF; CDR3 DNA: TGCAGCGTTGCAGTGGGAGGCCGCTACAATGAGCAGTTCTTC
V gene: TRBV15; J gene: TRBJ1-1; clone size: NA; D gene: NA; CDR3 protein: CATSNDRSPGGGNTEAFF; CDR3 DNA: TGTGCCACCAGCAACGACAGATCGCCCGGGGGTGGGAACACTGAAGCTTTCTTT
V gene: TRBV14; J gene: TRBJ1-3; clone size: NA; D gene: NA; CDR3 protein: CASSQVGSSGNTIYF; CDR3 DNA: TGTGCCAGCAGCCAAGTAGGGAGCTCTGGAAACACCATATATTTT
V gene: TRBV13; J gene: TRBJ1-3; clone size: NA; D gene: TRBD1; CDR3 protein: CASSSLTGENKGNTIYF; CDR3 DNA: TGTGCCAGCAGCTCGTTAACAGGGGAAAATAAAGGAAACACCATATATTTT
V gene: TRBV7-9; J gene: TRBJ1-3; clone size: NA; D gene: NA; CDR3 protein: CASSRRRQKKGNTIYF; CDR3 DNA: TGTGCCAGCAGCCGTAGACGACAGAAAAAAGGAAACACCATATATTTT
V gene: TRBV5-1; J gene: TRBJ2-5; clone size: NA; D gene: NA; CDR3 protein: CASSLAPPDQETQYF; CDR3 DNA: TGCGCCAGCAGCTTGGCTCCGCCAGACCAAGAGACCCAGTACTTC
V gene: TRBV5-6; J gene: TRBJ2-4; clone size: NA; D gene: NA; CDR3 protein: CASSSRPTGIAKNIQYF; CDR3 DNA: TGTGCCAGCAGCTCCCGTCCCACGGGAATAGCCAAAAACATTCAGTACTTC
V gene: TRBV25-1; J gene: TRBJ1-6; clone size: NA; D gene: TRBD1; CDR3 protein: CASSAGTGYNSPLHF; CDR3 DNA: TGTGCCAGCAGCGCCGGGACAGGGTATAATTCACCCCTCCACTTT
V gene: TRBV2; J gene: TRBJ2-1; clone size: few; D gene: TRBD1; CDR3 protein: CASSEGQGWNEQFF; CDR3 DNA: TGTGCCAGCAGTGAAGGACAGGGTTGGAATGAGCAGTTCTTC
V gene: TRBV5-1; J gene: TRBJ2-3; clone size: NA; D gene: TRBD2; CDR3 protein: CASSTSGGDTDTQYF; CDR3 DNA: TGCGCCAGCAGTACGAGCGGGGGGGACACAGATACGCAGTATTTT
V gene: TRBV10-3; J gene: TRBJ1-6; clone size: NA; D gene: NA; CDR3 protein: CAISEGGEESSPLHF; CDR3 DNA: TGTGCCATCAGTGAAGGAGGGGAGGAGAGTTCACCCCTCCACTTT
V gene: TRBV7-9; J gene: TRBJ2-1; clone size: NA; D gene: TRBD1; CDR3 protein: CASSPGTANEQFF; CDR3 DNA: TGTGCCAGCAGCCCAGGGACAGCCAATGAGCAGTTCTTC
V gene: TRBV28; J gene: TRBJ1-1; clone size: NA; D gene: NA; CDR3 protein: CASSPTGSTEAFF; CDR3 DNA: TGTGCCAGCAGCCCAACAGGGAGCACTGAAGCTTTCTTT